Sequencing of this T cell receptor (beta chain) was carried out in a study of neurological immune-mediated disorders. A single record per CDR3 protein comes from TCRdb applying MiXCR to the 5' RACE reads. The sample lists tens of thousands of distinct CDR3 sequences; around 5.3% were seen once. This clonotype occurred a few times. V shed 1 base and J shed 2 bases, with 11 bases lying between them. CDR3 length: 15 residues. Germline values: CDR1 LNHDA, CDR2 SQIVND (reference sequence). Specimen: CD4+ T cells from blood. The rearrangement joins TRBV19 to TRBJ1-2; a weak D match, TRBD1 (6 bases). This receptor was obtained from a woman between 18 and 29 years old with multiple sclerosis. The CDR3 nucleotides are TGTGCCAGTAGTATAGTCTTGGACAGAAACTATGGCTACACCTTC. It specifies CASSIVLDRNYGYTF.